This TCR beta chain was obtained from a study of T cell responses to AZD1222 COVID-19 vaccine. The data were produced by immunoSEQ multiplex PCR, yet TCRdb's version contains in-frame clones alone and is incomplete. The sample contains about 140,000 clones, 85% to 95% of which appear only once. CDR1 and CDR2 from the germline V gene are GTSNPN and SVGIG (reference sequence). The CDR3 length is 16 residues. V was clipped by 2 bases and J by 0 bases, with 14 bases between them. This clone was counted once. The chain is built from TRBV30 and TRBJ2-4; a possible D gene is TRBD1 (5 bases). The TCR was taken from an adult in good health. Source: peripheral blood, taken on day 0 of AZD1222 vaccination. CDR3 coding DNA: TGTGCCTGGAGTAACCCCAGGGTGGTAGCCAAAAACATTCAGTACTTC. Protein product: CAWSNPRVVAKNIQYF.